Given below is one T cell receptor beta chain in context. Its antigen remains unidentified. The CDR3 totals 13 residues. Trimming removed 5 bases at V and 2 bases at J, with 9 bases between. Germline V gives CDR1 SGDLS, CDR2 YYNGEE. Atypia-free adjacent lung was sampled at least 2 cm beyond the tumor margin. The sample comes from a study of T cells in localized non-small cell lung cancer. Findings and limits, study-wide: One tumor region alone was sequenced, and heterogeneity therefore remains possible. Median roughly 57 top-100 tumor clones were shared with paired adjacent lung. Clonality of T cells reached its maximum in uninvolved adjacent lung, surpassing tumor.

Clones were read by immunoSEQ multiplex PCR, and TCRdb kept only the in-frame ones, dropping some. The data show over a thousand clones, roughly 25% seen once. The rearrangement joins TRBV9 to TRBJ2-3, with D possibly being TRBD2 (6 bases). Specimen: normal lung tissue next to the tumor, collected before any cancer treatment. The receptor was isolated from an older male donor with stage III squamous cell lung carcinoma. The CDR3 protein is CASSRDFTDTQYF. CDR3 sequence (DNA): TGTGCCAGCAGTCGGGACTTCACAGATACGCAGTATTTT.